This paragraph covers one T cell receptor beta chain sequence. Here immunoSEQ multiplex PCR was the method, and the copy in TCRdb shows in-frame clones only, minus some. The table lists 45,000 to 60,000 clones, about 90% of them singletons. Trimming left V 3 bases short and J 7 bases short, with 15 bases between. In germline, CDR1 is ENHRY, CDR2 SYGVKD. The CDR3 is 15 residues long. The data were taken from a study of control samples from healthy donors and cancer patients. Specimen: PBMCs. This sequence originates from a man between 60 and 75 years old with head and neck cancer. This chain connects TRBV10-3 to TRBJ2-2, with D possibly TRBD1 on 7 matching bases. The CDR3 sequence: CAISEFTGEVGELFF. The CDR3 DNA reads TGTGCCATCAGTGAATTCACAGGGGAGGTCGGGGAGCTGTTTTTT.